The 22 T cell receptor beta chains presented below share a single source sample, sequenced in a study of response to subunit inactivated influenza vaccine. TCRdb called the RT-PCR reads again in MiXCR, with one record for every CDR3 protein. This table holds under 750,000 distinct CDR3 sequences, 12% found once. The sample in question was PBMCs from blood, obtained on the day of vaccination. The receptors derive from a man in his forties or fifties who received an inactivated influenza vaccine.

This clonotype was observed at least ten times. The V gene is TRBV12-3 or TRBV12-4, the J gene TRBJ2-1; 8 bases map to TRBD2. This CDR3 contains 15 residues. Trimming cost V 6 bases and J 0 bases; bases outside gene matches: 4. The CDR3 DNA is TGTGCCAGCAGCCGGAGCGGGAGCTCCTACAATGAGCAGTTCTTC. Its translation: CASSRSGSSYNEQFF.

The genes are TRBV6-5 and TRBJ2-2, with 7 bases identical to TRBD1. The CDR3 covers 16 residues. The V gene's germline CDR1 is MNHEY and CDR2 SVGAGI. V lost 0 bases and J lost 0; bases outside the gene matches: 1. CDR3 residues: CASSYSGQPNTGELFF. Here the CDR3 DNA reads TGTGCCAGCAGTTACTCGGGACAGCCGAACACCGGGGAGCTGTTTTTT.

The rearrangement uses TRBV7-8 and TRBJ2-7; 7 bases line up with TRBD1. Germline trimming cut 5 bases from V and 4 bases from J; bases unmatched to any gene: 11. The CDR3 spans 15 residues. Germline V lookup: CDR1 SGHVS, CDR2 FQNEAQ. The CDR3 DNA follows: TGTGCCAGCAGCGAAGACAGGGCTCCTGTTTACGAGCAGTACTTC. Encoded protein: CASSEDRAPVYEQYF.

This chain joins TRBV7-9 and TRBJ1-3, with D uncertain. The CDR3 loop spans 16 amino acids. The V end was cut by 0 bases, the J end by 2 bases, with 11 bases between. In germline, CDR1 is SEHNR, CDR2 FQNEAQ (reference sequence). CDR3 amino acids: CASSLAAATAGNTIYF. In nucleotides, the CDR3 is TGTGCCAGCAGCTTAGCCGCTGCGACGGCTGGAAACACCATATATTTT.

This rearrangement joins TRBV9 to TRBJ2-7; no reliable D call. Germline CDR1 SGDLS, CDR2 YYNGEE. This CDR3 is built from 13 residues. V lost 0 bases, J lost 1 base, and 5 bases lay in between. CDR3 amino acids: CASSVDISYEQYF. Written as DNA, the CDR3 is TGTGCCAGCAGCGTAGACATATCCTACGAGCAGTACTTC.

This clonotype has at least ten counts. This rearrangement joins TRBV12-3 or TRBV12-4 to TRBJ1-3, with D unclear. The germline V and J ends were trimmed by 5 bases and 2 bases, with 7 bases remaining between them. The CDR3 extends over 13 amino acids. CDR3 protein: CASSPPPGNTIYF. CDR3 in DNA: TGTGCCAGCAGTCCCCCGCCTGGAAACACCATATATTTT.

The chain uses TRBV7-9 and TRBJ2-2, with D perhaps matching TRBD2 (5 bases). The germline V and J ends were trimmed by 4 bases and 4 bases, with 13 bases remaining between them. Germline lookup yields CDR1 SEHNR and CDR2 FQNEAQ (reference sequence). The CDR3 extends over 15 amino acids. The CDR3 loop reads CASSSRLRATGELFF. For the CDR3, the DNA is TGTGCCAGCAGCTCCCGACTACGGGCCACCGGGGAGCTGTTTTTT.

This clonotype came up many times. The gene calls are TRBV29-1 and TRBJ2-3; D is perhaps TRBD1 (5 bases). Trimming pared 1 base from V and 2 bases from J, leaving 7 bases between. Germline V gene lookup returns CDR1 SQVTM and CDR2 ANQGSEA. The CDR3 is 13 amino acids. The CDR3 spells CSVEGRATDTQYF. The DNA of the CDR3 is TGCAGCGTTGAAGGCAGGGCCACAGATACGCAGTATTTT.

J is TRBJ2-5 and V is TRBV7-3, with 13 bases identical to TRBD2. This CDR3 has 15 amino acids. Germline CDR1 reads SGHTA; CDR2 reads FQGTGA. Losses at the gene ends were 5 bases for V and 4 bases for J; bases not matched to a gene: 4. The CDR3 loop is CASSHGLAGAETQYF. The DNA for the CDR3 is TGTGCCAGCAGCCACGGACTAGCGGGAGCAGAGACCCAGTACTTC.

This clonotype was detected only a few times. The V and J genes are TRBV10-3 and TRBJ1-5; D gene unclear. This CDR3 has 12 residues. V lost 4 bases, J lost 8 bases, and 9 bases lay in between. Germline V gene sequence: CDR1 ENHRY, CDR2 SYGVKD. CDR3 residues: CAISGDSEPQHF. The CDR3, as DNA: TGTGCCATCAGTGGGGATTCGGAGCCCCAGCATTTT.

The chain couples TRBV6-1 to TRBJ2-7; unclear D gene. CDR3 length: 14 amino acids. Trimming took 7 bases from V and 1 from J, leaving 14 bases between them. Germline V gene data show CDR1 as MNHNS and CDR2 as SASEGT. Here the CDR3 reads CASIDYVGSYEQYF. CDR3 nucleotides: TGTGCCAGCATCGATTATGTGGGTTCCTACGAGCAGTACTTC.

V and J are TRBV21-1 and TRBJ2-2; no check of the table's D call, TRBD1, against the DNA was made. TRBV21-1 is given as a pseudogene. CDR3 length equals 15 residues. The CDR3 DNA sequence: TGTGCCAGCAGGTACCGGGACAGGTTCACCGGGGAGCTGTTTTTT. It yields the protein CASRYRDRFTGELFF.

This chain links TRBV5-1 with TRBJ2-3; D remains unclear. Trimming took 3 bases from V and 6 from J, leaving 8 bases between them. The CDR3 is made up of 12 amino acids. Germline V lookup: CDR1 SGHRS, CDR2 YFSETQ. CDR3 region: CASSYLLDTQYF. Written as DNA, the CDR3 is TGCGCCAGCAGCTATCTCTTGGATACGCAGTATTTT.

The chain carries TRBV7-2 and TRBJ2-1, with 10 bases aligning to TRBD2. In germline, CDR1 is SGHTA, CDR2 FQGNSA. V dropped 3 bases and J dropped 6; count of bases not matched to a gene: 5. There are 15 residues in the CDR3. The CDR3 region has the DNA TGTGCCAGCAGCTTGGTGCTAGCGGGAGCCAATGAGCAGTTCTTC. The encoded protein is CASSLVLAGANEQFF.

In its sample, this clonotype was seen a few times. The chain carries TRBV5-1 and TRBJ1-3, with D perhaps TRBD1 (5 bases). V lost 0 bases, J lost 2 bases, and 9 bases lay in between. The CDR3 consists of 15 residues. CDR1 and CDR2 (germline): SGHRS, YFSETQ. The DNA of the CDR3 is TGCGCCAGCAGCTTGGCTGAGGGACCTGGAAACACCATATATTTT. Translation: CASSLAEGPGNTIYF. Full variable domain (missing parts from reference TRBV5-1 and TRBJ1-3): KAGVTQTPRYLIKTRGQQVTLSCSPISGHRSVSWYQQTPGQGLQFLFEYFSETQRNKGNFPGRFSGRQFSNSRSEMNVSTLELGDSALYLCASSLAEGPGNTIYFGEGSWLTVV.

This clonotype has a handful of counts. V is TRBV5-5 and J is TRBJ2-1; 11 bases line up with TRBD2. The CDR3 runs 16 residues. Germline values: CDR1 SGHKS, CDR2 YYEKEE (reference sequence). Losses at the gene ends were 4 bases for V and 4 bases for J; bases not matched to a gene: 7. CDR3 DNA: TGTGCCAGCAGCATACTACTAGCGGGGGTGTACAATGAGCAGTTCTTC. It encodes CASSILLAGVYNEQFF. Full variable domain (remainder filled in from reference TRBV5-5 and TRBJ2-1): DAGVTQSPTHLIKTRGQQVTLRCSPISGHKSVSWYQQVLGQGPQFIFQYYEKEERGRGNFPDRFSARQFPNYSSELNVNALLLGDSALYLCASSILLAGVYNEQFFGPGTRLTVL.

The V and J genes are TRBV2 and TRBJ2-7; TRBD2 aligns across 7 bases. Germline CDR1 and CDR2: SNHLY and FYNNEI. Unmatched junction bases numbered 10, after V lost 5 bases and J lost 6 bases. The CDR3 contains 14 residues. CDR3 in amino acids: CASSFYGTGGEQYF. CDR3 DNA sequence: TGTGCCAGCAGTTTTTACGGCACGGGGGGCGAGCAGTACTTC.

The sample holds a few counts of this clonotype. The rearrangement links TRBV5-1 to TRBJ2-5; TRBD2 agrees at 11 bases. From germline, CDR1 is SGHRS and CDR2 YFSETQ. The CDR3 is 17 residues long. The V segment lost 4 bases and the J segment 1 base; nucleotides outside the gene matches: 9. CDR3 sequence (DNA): TGCGCCAGCAGCCCGGGACTAGCGGATCCAACCCAAGAGACCCAGTACTTC. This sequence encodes CASSPGLADPTQETQYF.

The CDR3 loop is CASRKFQGYRETQYF. In DNA form, the CDR3 reads TGTGCCAGCAGAAAATTTCAGGGGTATCGGGAGACCCAGTACTTC. The chain recombines TRBV7-2 with TRBJ2-5, with D tentatively TRBD1 (6 bases). CDR1 SGHTA and CDR2 FQGNSA come from the germline V gene. V was pared by 6 bases and J by 5 bases, with 19 bases between. CDR3 length equals 15 residues.

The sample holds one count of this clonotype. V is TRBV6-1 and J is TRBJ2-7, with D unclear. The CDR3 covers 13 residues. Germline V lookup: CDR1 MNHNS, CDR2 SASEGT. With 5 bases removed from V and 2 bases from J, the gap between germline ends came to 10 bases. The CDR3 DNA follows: TGTGCCAGCAGTATTGACGGAACCTACGAGCAGTACTTC. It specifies CASSIDGTYEQYF.

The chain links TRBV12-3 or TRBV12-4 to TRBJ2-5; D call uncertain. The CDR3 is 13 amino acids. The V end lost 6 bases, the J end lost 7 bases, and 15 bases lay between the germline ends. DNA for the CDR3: TGTGCCAGCAGAAGGACGGCCCAATCGACCCAGTACTTC. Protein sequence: CASRRTAQSTQYF.

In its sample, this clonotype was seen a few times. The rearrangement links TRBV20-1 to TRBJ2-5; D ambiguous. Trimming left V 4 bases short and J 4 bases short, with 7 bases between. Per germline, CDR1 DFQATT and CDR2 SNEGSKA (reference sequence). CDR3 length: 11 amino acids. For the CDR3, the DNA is TGCAGTGCTAAGGCCCTAGAGACCCAGTACTTC. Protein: CSAKALETQYF.